This T cell receptor (beta chain) was found in a study of cytomegalovirus exposure and HLA in healthy donors. To note about this clone: Its cognate antigen is unknown.

Study conclusions and caveats: Reports credit the classifier with highly specific, highly sensitive diagnosis of cytomegalovirus status. The majority of TCR sequences were rare, yet some public TCRs appeared in many donors.

CDR1 and CDR2 (germline): MNHEY, SMNVEV (reference sequence). The V gene end was trimmed by 2 bases and the J gene end by 4 bases; junction bases not matched to a gene: 5. The CDR3 covers 15 residues. Method: immunoSEQ multiplex PCR; TCRdb's copy keeps in-frame clones and lacks some. The data show about 130,000 clones, 89% seen once. The sample comprised PBMCs. The clonotype was recovered from a woman between 18 and 30 years old in good health and CMV-seropositive. The chain joins TRBV27 to TRBJ1-5; 7 bases match TRBD1. CDR3 protein: CASSLGGTANQPQHF. In nucleotides, the CDR3 is TGTGCCAGCAGTTTAGGAGGGACAGCAAATCAGCCCCAGCATTTT.